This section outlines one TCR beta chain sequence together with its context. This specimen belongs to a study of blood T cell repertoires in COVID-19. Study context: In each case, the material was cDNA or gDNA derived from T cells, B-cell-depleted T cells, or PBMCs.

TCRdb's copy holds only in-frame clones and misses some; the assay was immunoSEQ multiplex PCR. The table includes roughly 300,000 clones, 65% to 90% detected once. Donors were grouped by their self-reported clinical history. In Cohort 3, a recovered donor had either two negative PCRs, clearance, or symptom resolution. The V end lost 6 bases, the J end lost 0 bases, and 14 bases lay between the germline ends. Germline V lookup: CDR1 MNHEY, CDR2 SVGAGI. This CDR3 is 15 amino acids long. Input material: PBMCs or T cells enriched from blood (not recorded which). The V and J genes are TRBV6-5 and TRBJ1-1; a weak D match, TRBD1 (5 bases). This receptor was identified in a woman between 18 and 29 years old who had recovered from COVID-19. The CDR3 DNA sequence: TGTGCCAGCAGACCGCAGACAGCCTTGAACACTGAAGCTTTCTTT. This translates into CASRPQTALNTEAFF.